This note documents a single TCR beta chain sequence. What it binds is not known. This record comes from a study of Ad26.COV2.S vaccination and SARS-CoV-2 variants. Study conclusions and caveats: The TCR breadth and depth analyses may have produced an underestimate of total T cell responses. Breadth of non-spike TCRs did not differ between vaccinees and placebo recipients. Post-vaccination spike-specific CD8+ and CD4+ T cell responses reportedly had substantial breadth.

The treatment was: roughly 18 received Ad26.COV2.S at low or high dose, single or two shots; roughly five received placebo; per-sample allocation not given. Day 63 after the first injection of vaccine or placebo was the sampling time. The administered vaccine (an Ad26 vector) expressed Wuhan-strain SARS-CoV-2 spike. Profiling relied on immunoSEQ multiplex PCR, and the TCRdb table lists in-frame clones only, not all of them. The sample holds approximately 350,000 clones, roughly four fifths seen once. This TCR was recovered from a person aged 18 to 59 who received the Ad26.COV2.S COVID-19 vaccine or a placebo. Sequencing used peripheral blood, obtained in a trial of Ad26.COV2.S vaccine versus placebo.

Here the CDR3 DNA reads TGTGCCAGCAGCCATCAGGACAGAGCTTACGCCCCTAACTATGGCTACACCTTC. Its translation: CASSHQDRAYAPNYGYTF. The chain uses TRBV14 and TRBJ1-2; TRBD1 might be the D (6 bases). Between the trimmed V and J ends, which lost 3 bases and 0 bases, there was a span of 20 bases. Germline V gene lookup returns CDR1 SGHDN and CDR2 FVKESK. The CDR3 runs 18 residues.